The 26 T cell receptor beta chains below all came from one sample that was sequenced in a study of T cells after yellow fever vaccination. TCRdb recomputed calls from the 5' RACE reads with MiXCR, one row per CDR3 protein. Here the sample spans hundreds of thousands of distinct CDR3 sequences, less than 4.5% being singletons. Source: PBMCs, taken on the day of the yellow fever booster vaccination. All receptors derive from a young man who received the YFV17D yellow fever vaccine.

The rearrangement uses TRBV5-6 and TRBJ1-1; D remains ambiguous. The V gene's germline CDR1 is SGHDT and CDR2 YYEEEE. The ends were cut back, 2 bases at V and 5 bases at J, with 13 bases in the middle. This CDR3 is built from 14 residues. CDR3: CASSFVVGSTEAFF. Written as DNA, the CDR3 is TGTGCCAGCAGCTTTGTCGTCGGGAGTACTGAAGCTTTCTTT.

This clonotype showed up just a few times. The CDR3 protein is CASSYVLADQETQYF. As DNA, the CDR3 is TGTGCCAGCAGCTATGTACTAGCGGACCAAGAGACCCAGTACTTC. The chain couples TRBV7-6 to TRBJ2-5, with 8 bases fitting TRBD2. The CDR3 has 15 residues. V dropped 4 bases and J dropped 0; count of bases not matched to a gene: 4. Germline V gene sequence: CDR1 SGHVS, CDR2 FNYEAQ.

This clonotype was observed at least ten times. The chain carries TRBV6-5 and TRBJ2-7; possible D gene TRBD1, 5 bases. This CDR3 comprises 15 residues. CDR1 is MNHEY, CDR2 SVGAGI, per germline. V lost 2 bases, J lost 3 bases, and 14 bases lay in between. CDR3 bases: TGTGCCAGCAGTTACGGGGCAGCCTCGTTCTACGAGCAGTACGTC. Protein: CASSYGAASFYEQYV.

This clonotype was detected many times. The chain joins TRBV29-1 to TRBJ2-2; TRBD2 agrees at 14 bases. J gave up 7 bases and V 7 bases, and 5 bases lay outside the gene matches. The germline gives CDR1 SQVTM, CDR2 ANQGSEA. The CDR3 contains 14 residues. CDR3 sequence: CSGQGLAGDGELFF. The CDR3 DNA reads as TGCAGCGGCCAGGGACTAGCGGGGGACGGGGAGCTGTTTTTT.

This clonotype was picked up many times. The V gene is TRBV7-8, the J gene TRBJ2-3; the D is unclear. Germline V gene sequence: CDR1 SGHVS, CDR2 FQNEAQ. The CDR3 contains 14 residues. Trimming removed 1 base from V and 4 bases from J, with 9 bases in between. CDR3 coding DNA: TGTGCCAGCAGCTTAGATAGGCCTGCAGATACGCAGTATTTT. Residues: CASSLDRPADTQYF.

This clonotype was observed a few times. The chain couples TRBV7-6 to TRBJ2-3, with TRBD2 matching 9 bases. Germline V gene data show CDR1 as SGHVS and CDR2 as FNYEAQ. The CDR3 is 16 residues long. J gave up 4 bases and V 5 bases, and 10 bases lay outside the gene matches. The CDR3 loop reads CASSPVAGGYPDTQYF. The CDR3 nucleotides read TGTGCCAGCAGCCCCGTGGCGGGGGGGTACCCAGATACGCAGTATTTT. Full variable domain (missing parts from reference TRBV7-6 and TRBJ2-3): GAGVSQSPRYKVTKRGQDVALRCDPISGHVSLYWYRQALGQGPEFLTYFNYEAQQDKSGLPNDRFSAERPEGSISTLTIQRTEQRDSAMYRCASSPVAGGYPDTQYFGPGTRLTVL.

The sample holds many counts of this clonotype. The chain combines TRBV7-2 with TRBJ2-3; 12 positions match TRBD2. The CDR3 has 17 residues. The V segment lost 0 bases and the J segment 3 bases; nucleotides outside the gene matches: 4. The germline V gene has CDR1 SGHTA and CDR2 FQGNSA. CDR3 loop: CASSLALAGGQTDTQYF. The CDR3 nucleotides read TGTGCCAGCAGCTTAGCCCTAGCGGGGGGGCAAACAGATACGCAGTATTTT.

The rearrangement joins TRBV20-1 to TRBJ2-6; 7 nucleotides match TRBD2. Germline V gene data show CDR1 as DFQATT and CDR2 as SNEGSKA (reference sequence). The V segment lost 5 bases and the J segment 1 base; nucleotides outside the gene matches: 2. The CDR3 sequence is 14 residues long. CDR3: CSAVGRSGANVLTF. The CDR3 DNA is TGCAGTGCTGTCGGGAGGTCTGGGGCCAACGTCCTGACTTTC.

The table lists this clonotype with a few counts. The rearrangement joins TRBV6-5 to TRBJ2-2, with TRBD2 identical over 10 bases. The V gene end was trimmed by 3 bases and the J gene end by 5 bases; junction bases not matched to a gene: 3. The germline V gene encodes CDR1 MNHEY and CDR2 SVGAGI. CDR3 length equals 15 residues. The CDR3 bases are TGTGCCAGCAGTTATAGCGGGGGGTCGACCGGGGAGCTGTTTTTT. It is translated as CASSYSGGSTGELFF.

There are many counts of this clonotype. Here the CDR3 DNA reads TGTGCCAGCAGTTTCCCATTGGCAAGCTCTGGAAACACCATATATTTT. Protein sequence: CASSFPLASSGNTIYF. The chain is built from TRBV28 and TRBJ1-3; no clear D gene. The ends were cut back, 3 bases at V and 0 bases at J, with 12 bases in the middle. The germline V gene encodes CDR1 MDHEN and CDR2 SYDVKM. The CDR3 is 16 residues long.

V usage is TRBV28 and J usage is TRBJ2-7, with TRBD1 as a possible D gene (6 bases). Between the trimmed V and J ends, which lost 6 bases and 4 bases, there was a span of 16 bases. CDR1 MDHEN and CDR2 SYDVKM come from the germline V gene. This CDR3 contains 14 residues. In DNA form, the CDR3 reads TGTGCCAGCAGGGGTAGGGACAATCCTTACGAGCAGTACGTC. Its translation is CASRGRDNPYEQYV.

This clonotype was observed a handful of times. The rearrangement links TRBV20-1 to TRBJ2-5; D is undetermined. The CDR3 extends over 11 amino acids. V was clipped by 2 bases and J by 4 bases, with 5 bases between them. The germline gives CDR1 DFQATT, CDR2 SNEGSKA (reference sequence). The CDR3 coding sequence is TGCAGTGCTAGAACTCTAGAGACCCAGTACTTC. This translates into CSARTLETQYF.

This clonotype has more than one count but fewer than ten. The chain joins TRBV12-3 or TRBV12-4 to TRBJ2-5; 9 bases are a match to TRBD2. V was clipped by 5 bases and J by 5 bases; unmatched bases: 3. This CDR3 is 13 amino acids long. The DNA of the CDR3 is TGTGCCAGCAGTGGACTAGCGAGCGAGACCCAGTACTTC. Translated, it gives CASSGLASETQYF.

The table lists this clonotype with many counts. The chain employs TRBV18 and TRBJ2-1; D is undetermined. Germline lookup yields CDR1 KGHSH and CDR2 LQKENI. The germline V and J ends were trimmed by 3 bases and 6 bases, with 3 bases remaining between them. The CDR3 loop spans 11 amino acids. The CDR3 bases are TGTGCCAGCTCACCCCTCAATGAGCAGTTCTTC. Amino acids: CASSPLNEQFF.

This clonotype was seen at least ten times. The chain couples TRBV7-9 to TRBJ2-5; D gene ambiguous. The CDR3 has 12 residues. V was cut by 6 bases and J by 2 bases, with 7 bases left in between. The germline CDR1 and CDR2 sequences are SEHNR and FQNEAQ (reference sequence). The CDR3 loop is CASRNEQETQYF. The DNA of the CDR3 is TGTGCCAGCAGAAATGAACAAGAGACCCAGTACTTC. Drawing the rest from reference TRBV7-9 and TRBJ2-5, the complete variable domain is DTGVSQNPRHKITKRGQNVTFRCDPISEHNRLYWYRQTLGQGPEFLTYFQNEAQLEKSRLLSDRFSAERPKGSFSTLEIQRTEQGDSAMYLCASRNEQETQYFGPGTRLLVL.

This clonotype has a count of ten or more. The chain employs TRBV5-1 and TRBJ2-5; 10 bases map to TRBD1. With 4 bases clipped from V and 4 bases from J, the junction kept 7 bases outside the gene matches. The CDR3 sequence is 15 residues long. CDR1 and CDR2 from the germline V gene are SGHRS and YFSETQ. The CDR3 nucleotides are TGCGCCAGCAGCGAGGGACAGGGGTCCGTAGAGACCCAGTACTTC. Translating it yields CASSEGQGSVETQYF.

This clonotype occurred many times. The rearrangement uses TRBV5-1 and TRBJ1-1; no clear D. Germline V gives CDR1 SGHRS, CDR2 YFSETQ. The CDR3 has 13 residues. The V gene lost 7 bases and the J gene lost 0 bases, with 10 bases spanning the gap. The CDR3 DNA follows: TGCGCCAGCCGTACAGAGCTGAACACTGAAGCTTTCTTT. Its protein product is CASRTELNTEAFF.

In this sample, this clonotype turned up a few times. V is TRBV7-2 and J is TRBJ1-5, with a possible D match to TRBD1 (6 bases). This CDR3 contains 16 residues. Trimming stripped 5 bases from V and 4 bases from J, with 18 bases between. Germline V CDR1 and CDR2: SGHTA, FQGNSA. In nucleotides, the CDR3 is TGTGCCAGCAGCCCCCACGTGGGGGGGGCAAATCAGCCCCAGCATTTT. Its protein is CASSPHVGGANQPQHF.

The table lists this clonotype with a few counts. The gene calls are TRBV4-1 and TRBJ2-5, with a tentative D call TRBD2 (6 bases). The V end lost 4 bases, the J end lost 5 bases, and 14 bases lay between the germline ends. The length of the CDR3 is 14 residues. Germline V gives CDR1 MGHRA, CDR2 YSYEKL. CDR3 DNA sequence: TGCGCCAGCAGCCCCGCGGGGTGGGGGGAGACCCAGTACTTC. This codes for CASSPAGWGETQYF.

This chain joins TRBV12-3 or TRBV12-4 and TRBJ2-1; perhaps D is TRBD1 or TRBD2 (5 bases each). This CDR3 has 15 amino acids. The V gene lost 4 bases and the J gene lost 6 bases, with 16 bases spanning the gap. As DNA, the CDR3 is TGTGCCAGCAGTTCGGGACCGTTGGTGGTCAATGAGCAGTTCTTC. It is translated as CASSSGPLVVNEQFF.

This sequence joins TRBV12-3 or TRBV12-4 and TRBJ2-3; no definite D call. The CDR3 runs to 13 residues. The V end lost 6 bases, the J end lost 4 bases, and 11 bases lay between the germline ends. Here the CDR3 reads CASSDRSPDTQYF. In DNA, the CDR3 is TGTGCCAGCAGCGACCGGTCGCCAGATACGCAGTATTTT.

In its sample, this clonotype was seen many times. The genes are TRBV7-9 and TRBJ2-1; TRBD1 agrees at 8 bases. The CDR3 sequence is 14 residues long. Per germline, CDR1 SEHNR and CDR2 FQNEAQ (reference sequence). Unmatched junction bases numbered 5, after V lost 5 bases and J lost 5 bases. In DNA, the CDR3 is TGTGCCAGCAGCGAACGGACAGGGAACAATGAGCAGTTCTTC. Translating it yields CASSERTGNNEQFF.

This clonotype was observed a handful of times. The chain links TRBV20-1 to TRBJ2-5; TRBD1 is a possible D gene (5 bases). The CDR3 covers 14 residues. Germline V lookup: CDR1 DFQATT, CDR2 SNEGSKA (reference sequence). V was trimmed by 0 bases and J by 6 bases, leaving 14 bases between them. CDR3 loop: CSARDGRQGKTQYF. The CDR3 DNA sequence: TGCAGTGCTAGAGACGGCCGGCAGGGAAAGACCCAGTACTTC.

This clonotype was recorded many times. The chain uses TRBV19 and TRBJ2-1; D may correspond to TRBD1 or TRBD2 (5 bases each). Germline assignment: CDR1 LNHDA and CDR2 SQIVND (reference sequence). This CDR3 comprises 15 residues. Trimming pared 3 bases from V and 8 bases from J, leaving 17 bases between. The CDR3 bases are TGTGCCAGTAGTATTTGGGGACCCCGAGTGGATGAGCAGTTCTTC. Its translation is CASSIWGPRVDEQFF.

This clonotype appeared many times. This chain uses TRBV5-1 with TRBJ1-6; the D gene is possibly TRBD1 (6 bases). Per the germline V gene, CDR1 is SGHRS and CDR2 is YFSETQ. The CDR3 sequence is 16 residues long. Trimming took off 4 bases at V and 14 bases at J, with 25 bases between the two ends. The CDR3 here is CASSDSTAGENLALHF. DNA for the CDR3: TGCGCCAGCAGCGACTCCACGGCAGGGGAAAATTTGGCCCTCCACTTT.

The sample holds many counts of this clonotype. J is TRBJ2-3 and V is TRBV5-6; 11 bases align to TRBD2. The length of the CDR3 is 15 residues. J lost 6 bases, V lost 4 bases, and 7 bases had no gene match. Germline assignment: CDR1 SGHDT and CDR2 YYEEEE. CDR3 region: CASSPGLAARDTQYF. CDR3 DNA: TGTGCCAGCAGCCCGGGACTAGCGGCTAGGGATACGCAGTATTTT.